Below, 23 T cell receptor beta chains from the same sample are listed, as sequenced in a study of chemoradiotherapy in HPV16-positive cancers. Some clones are missing from TCRdb's copy, which holds only in-frame ones; the method was immunoSEQ multiplex PCR. Of about 530 clones in the sample, 85% to 95% are singletons; the top ten hold 11%. The sample was tumor tissue, taken from a patient who underwent chemoradiotherapy. The receptors shown here come from a human donor with HPV-associated anogenital cancer.

The chain carries TRBV30 and TRBJ2-5; D is undetermined. The germline V gene encodes CDR1 GTSNPN and CDR2 SVGIG (reference sequence). The CDR3 length is 16 residues. The V end lost 7 bases, the J end lost 5 bases, and 26 bases lay between the germline ends. This chain's CDR3 is CAYRPYIIVGWETQYF. The CDR3 nucleotides are TGTGCCTATCGCCCTTATATCATAGTGGGTTGGGAGACCCAGTACTTC.

The gene calls are TRBV13 and TRBJ2-3, with TRBD1 as a possible D gene (7 bases). The CDR3 totals 14 residues. In germline, CDR1 is PRHDT, CDR2 FYEKMQ (reference sequence). V gave up 5 bases and J gave up 6 bases, with 15 bases separating them. The CDR3 DNA sequence: TGTGCCAGCAGCCGCAGGGGGGCGATGGATACGCAGTATTTT. Amino acid sequence: CASSRRGAMDTQYF.

The chain couples TRBV5-1 to TRBJ2-7; 7 bases align to TRBD2. Germline CDR1 is SGHRS and CDR2 is YFSETQ. The CDR3 consists of 14 residues. Trimming took 4 bases from V and 1 from J; bases not matched to a gene: 5. CDR3 bases: TGCGCCAGCAGCCCGGGACTACTTTCCTACGAGCAGTACTTC. This encodes CASSPGLLSYEQYF.

The V call is TRBV18, the J call TRBJ2-1, with 11 bases identical to TRBD2. Germline-derived CDR1 and CDR2 are KGHSH and LQKENI. CDR3 length: 17 amino acids. V shed 6 bases and J 7 bases; nucleotides not matched to a gene: 14. The CDR3 region is CASSPSLQTSGANEQFF. The CDR3 DNA reads TGTGCCAGCTCCCCTTCTCTTCAGACTAGCGGGGCGAATGAGCAGTTCTTC.

The rearrangement links TRBV6-4 to TRBJ2-2; D ambiguous. In germline, CDR1 is MRHNA, CDR2 SNTAGT. Trimming removed 6 bases at V and 4 bases at J, with 6 bases between. The CDR3 has 12 residues. The CDR3 protein is CASSLGTGELFF. In DNA form, the CDR3 reads TGTGCCAGCAGCCTGGGCACCGGGGAGCTGTTTTTT.

The V and J genes are TRBV19 and TRBJ2-3; 9 bases agree with TRBD1. J was trimmed by 1 base and V by 5 bases; bases with no gene match: 4. The CDR3 loop spans 15 amino acids. From germline, CDR1 is LNHDA and CDR2 SQIVND (reference sequence). CDR3 DNA: TGTGCCAGTAGTGTGGGGACAGGGCGCACAGATACGCAGTATTTT. Protein: CASSVGTGRTDTQYF.

V is TRBV4-2 and J is TRBJ1-2, with D possibly matching TRBD1 (5 bases). The CDR3 consists of 15 residues. Germline V gene data show CDR1 as LGHNA and CDR2 as YNFKEQ. With 2 bases removed from V and 0 bases from J, the gap between germline ends came to 10 bases. The CDR3 here is CASSQQGPANYGYTF. DNA for the CDR3: TGTGCCAGCAGCCAACAGGGACCTGCTAACTATGGCTACACCTTC.

The V call is TRBV2, the J call TRBJ2-3; maybe TRBD2 (7 bases). Germline CDR1 reads SNHLY; CDR2 reads FYNNEI. CDR3 length: 15 residues. The V end lost 1 base, the J end lost 2 bases, and 10 bases lay between the germline ends. The CDR3 region has the DNA TGTGCCAGCAGTGAAGGCGGGGGCCACACAGATACGCAGTATTTT. Its protein is CASSEGGGHTDTQYF.

The chain joins TRBV12-5 to TRBJ2-5, with D possibly TRBD2 on 6 matching bases. From germline, CDR1 is LGHNT and CDR2 FRNRAP. This CDR3 has 13 amino acids. The germline V and J ends were trimmed by 4 bases and 1 base, with 7 bases remaining between them. CDR3 in amino acids: CASGSGLQETQYF. In DNA, the CDR3 is TGTGCTAGTGGTTCGGGACTCCAAGAGACCCAGTACTTC.

The count of this clone is one. The genes are TRBV19 and TRBJ2-2, with 7 bases that match TRBD2. Germline values: CDR1 LNHDA, CDR2 SQIVND (reference sequence). The CDR3 is 14 amino acids. After removal of 6 bases from V and 4 bases from J, the junction contained 5 bases not matched to a gene. The CDR3 loop reads CASSGGRATGELFF. CDR3 sequence (DNA): TGTGCCAGTAGCGGTGGGAGGGCCACCGGGGAGCTGTTTTTT.

Within the sample, this clone is hyperexpanded. This chain joins TRBV29-1 and TRBJ2-7; D call uncertain. Germline CDR1 is SQVTM and CDR2 is ANQGSEA. This CDR3 region has 13 residues. Trimming removed 0 bases at V and 2 bases at J, with 8 bases between. CDR3 DNA sequence: TGCAGCGTTGAAGATCGACCTGCCTACGAGCAGTACTTC. This translates into CSVEDRPAYEQYF.

The chain joins TRBV7-6 to TRBJ2-3; D ambiguous. Trimming shortened V by 5 bases and J by 4 bases, and 10 bases separated the two germline ends. The CDR3 covers 13 residues. CDR1 SGHVS and CDR2 FNYEAQ come from the germline V gene. The CDR3 region has the DNA TGTGCCAGCAGCCCCTCGCTGGCAGATACGCAGTATTTT. Its translation is CASSPSLADTQYF. Drawing the rest from reference TRBV7-6 and TRBJ2-3, the complete variable domain is GAGVSQSPRYKVTKRGQDVALRCDPISGHVSLYWYRQALGQGPEFLTYFNYEAQQDKSGLPNDRFSAERPEGSISTLTIQRTEQRDSAMYRCASSPSLADTQYFGPGTRLTVL.

The chain combines TRBV6-5 with TRBJ1-2, with 7 bases matching TRBD1. The ends lost 7 bases at V and 4 bases at J; junction bases unmatched: 12. Germline values: CDR1 MNHEY, CDR2 SVGAGI. This CDR3 comprises 15 residues. The CDR3 region has the DNA TGTGCCAGCACCCTTACCTTAGGGGGCCGCTATGGCTACACCTTC. Its protein is CASTLTLGGRYGYTF.

V gene TRBV27 combines with J gene TRBJ1-6; D is possibly TRBD1 (5 bases). The V gene's germline CDR1 is MNHEY and CDR2 SMNVEV (reference sequence). The CDR3 runs to 15 residues. The ends were cut back, 4 bases at V and 7 bases at J, with 14 bases in the middle. CDR3 in amino acids: CASSWGTLGNSPLHF. As DNA, the CDR3 is TGTGCCAGCAGTTGGGGGACGCTTGGGAATTCACCCCTCCACTTT.

The V call is TRBV2, the J call TRBJ1-5; possible D gene TRBD1, 6 bases. Per germline, CDR1 SNHLY and CDR2 FYNNEI. The V end was cut by 6 bases, the J end by 4 bases, with 16 bases between. The CDR3 length is 15 residues. This CDR3 is CASRHRETGNQPQHF. The CDR3 nucleotides are TGTGCCAGCAGACACCGTGAGACAGGTAATCAGCCCCAGCATTTT.

The chain recombines TRBV29-1 with TRBJ2-7, with D maybe TRBD1 (6 bases). CDR3 length: 13 residues. The germline V and J ends were trimmed by 7 bases and 2 bases, with 15 bases remaining between them. From germline, CDR1 is SQVTM and CDR2 ANQGSEA. The CDR3 nucleotides are TGCAGCGGAGCTGCCGGGACAACCTACGAGCAGTACTTC. Translating gives CSGAAGTTYEQYF.

This chain joins TRBV7-9 and TRBJ2-2, with TRBD1 matching 7 bases. The CDR3 is made up of 13 amino acids. Germline V CDR1 and CDR2: SEHNR, FQNEAQ (reference sequence). V dropped 5 bases and J dropped 6; count of bases not matched to a gene: 3. In nucleotides, the CDR3 is TGTGCCAGCAGCCCTCAGGGGGCCGGGGAGCTGTTTTTT. Its translation: CASSPQGAGELFF.

This clone was recorded once. The genes are TRBV29-1 and TRBJ2-3, with 13 bases fitting TRBD2. V trimming: 6 bases; J trimming: 3 bases; junction bases outside the gene matches: 12. CDR1 and CDR2 from the germline V gene are SQVTM and ANQGSEA. The CDR3 is made up of 17 amino acids. The CDR3 bases are TGCAGCGTCGATGGGGTAGGACTAGCGGGGGCGACAGATACGCAGTATTTT. It is translated as CSVDGVGLAGATDTQYF.

This chain connects TRBV12-5 to TRBJ2-2; TRBD2 matches 10 bases. In germline, CDR1 is LGHNT, CDR2 FRNRAP. J was trimmed by 5 bases and V by 6 bases; bases with no gene match: 3. This CDR3 has 14 residues. Here the CDR3 reads CASGRTSGTGELFF. As DNA, the CDR3 is TGTGCTAGTGGCCGGACTAGCGGAACCGGGGAGCTGTTTTTT.

This rearrangement joins TRBV6-1 to TRBJ1-2, with TRBD1 as a possible D gene (6 bases). Trimming shortened V by 3 bases and J by 7 bases, and 6 bases separated the two germline ends. This CDR3 is 11 amino acids long. Germline V gene lookup returns CDR1 MNHNS and CDR2 SASEGT. This CDR3 reads CASSDRGGYTF. CDR3 DNA: TGTGCCAGCAGTGACAGGGGTGGCTACACCTTC.

The chain is built from TRBV2 and TRBJ1-5; TRBD1 agrees at 10 bases. Losses at the gene ends were 4 bases for V and 7 bases for J; bases not matched to a gene: 7. Germline loops: CDR1 SNHLY, CDR2 FYNNEI. CDR3 length: 15 residues. CDR3 residues: CASSGGQGHQQPQHF. CDR3 DNA: TGTGCCAGCAGTGGGGGACAGGGGCATCAACAGCCCCAGCATTTT.

The chain joins TRBV6-1 to TRBJ2-3; 9 bases align to TRBD2. This CDR3 contains 15 residues. Germline V gives CDR1 MNHNS, CDR2 SASEGT. The V segment lost 7 bases and the J segment 6 bases; nucleotides outside the gene matches: 11. DNA of the CDR3: TGTGCCAGCATTACAGCGGGGGGTGGTTCGGATACGCAGTATTTT. Translated: CASITAGGGSDTQYF.

The chain carries TRBV10-3 and TRBJ2-7; D gene uncertain. In germline, CDR1 is ENHRY, CDR2 SYGVKD. Trimming took off 6 bases at V and 0 bases at J, with 18 bases between the two ends. The CDR3 covers 16 residues. The CDR3, as DNA: TGTGCCATCAGAGAAGGTATGGGTGGCCGCTCCTACGAGCAGTACTTC. The encoded protein is CAIREGMGGRSYEQYF.